The entry below describes one T cell receptor beta chain. The record originates from a study of metastatic and nonmetastatic thyroid tumors. Using MiXCR, TCRdb reanalyzed the PCR reads. The sample yields about 27,000 clones, 15% seen once. No patient had received any treatment before thyroid surgery. Source material: blood. The clonotype comes from a male donor with papillary thyroid cancer or a benign thyroid nodule (not recorded which). Some clones in this sample may be carry-over from other donors' samples.

CDR3: CSARDHGRREPVSYEQYF. Here the CDR3 DNA reads TGCAGTGCTAGAGACCACGGACGGAGAGAGCCCGTGTCCTACGAGCAGTACTTC. The V and J genes are TRBV20-1 and TRBJ2-7; no clear D gene. Trimming removed 0 bases at V and 1 base at J, with 22 bases between. The CDR3 spans 18 residues. Per the germline V gene, CDR1 is DFQATT and CDR2 is SNEGSKA (reference sequence).